The present T cell receptor beta chain was sequenced within a study of spatial heterogeneity in lung cancer. TCRdb itself ran the 5' RACE reads through MiXCR, one entry per CDR3 protein. In the table there are around 40,000 distinct CDR3 sequences, 5.8% of which are singletons. Trimming removed 1 base at V and 0 bases at J, with 11 bases between. This CDR3 has 16 amino acids. From germline, CDR1 is SGHVS and CDR2 FQNEAQ. This sample's time point: sample taken at primary tumor resection. No cell sorting; template was whole RNA from tumor, lung tissue or PBMC. The donor population consisted of 72 patients with untreated, early-stage non-small cell lung cancer. Study results and limitations: The study found ubiquitous expanded tumor TCRs in blood more at resection than follow-up.

A note on this clonotype: Its specificity is not known.

The sequence was obtained from a male donor with early-stage non-small cell lung cancer. The starting material was PBMCs, obtained at surgery. The rearrangement joins TRBV7-8 to TRBJ2-3, with D tentatively TRBD2 (6 bases). The CDR3 DNA is TGTGCCAGCAGCTTAGTCACCGGGGGAAGCACAGATACGCAGTATTTT. It translates to CASSLVTGGSTDTQYF.